This entry lists 17 T cell receptor beta chains sequenced from one sample in a study of T cells in Graves' hyperthyroidism and ophthalmopathy. The TCR beta CDR3 regions underwent amplification using RNA transcripts as the source. First-round RT-PCR of the TCR CDR3 relied on the HTBI primer set. MiXCR was run by TCRdb on the multiplex PCR reads, yielding one entry per CDR3 protein. The sample shows 350,000 to 400,000 distinct CDR3 sequences, 14% to 15% of them seen only once. Sequenced material: blood. The source is a woman aged 25 to 39 with Graves' hyperthyroidism.

The sample holds many counts of this clonotype. J is TRBJ2-3 and V is TRBV4-1, with TRBD2 identical over 9 bases. V dropped 6 bases and J dropped 2; count of bases not matched to a gene: 6. Looked up from germline, CDR1 is MGHRA and CDR2 is YSYEKL. The CDR3 spans 15 residues. The CDR3 spells CASRNGLANTDTQYF. CDR3 nucleotides: TGCGCCAGCAGAAACGGACTAGCGAACACAGATACGCAGTATTTT.

This clonotype was seen ten or more times. V usage is TRBV10-2 and J usage is TRBJ1-5; TRBD1 aligns across 7 bases. V gave up 6 bases and J gave up 6 bases; unmatched junction bases: 5. Germline CDR1 and CDR2: WSHSY and SAAADI. This CDR3 contains 13 residues. For the CDR3, the DNA is TGCGCCAGCAGATCAGACAGGGCTCAGCCCCAGCATTTT. This codes for CASRSDRAQPQHF.

Only a few counts were recorded for this clonotype. The V gene is TRBV2, the J gene TRBJ2-5; possibly TRBD2 for D (5 bases). The germline V gene has CDR1 SNHLY and CDR2 FYNNEI. This CDR3 has 13 amino acids. Trimming took off 6 bases at V and 2 bases at J, with 10 bases between the two ends. The chain's CDR3 is CASRVALQETQYF. As DNA, the CDR3 is TGTGCCAGCAGGGTAGCGCTGCAAGAGACCCAGTACTTC.

V and J are TRBV10-3 and TRBJ2-1; TRBD1 matches 8 bases. The CDR3 spans 14 residues. Germline V gene data show CDR1 as ENHRY and CDR2 as SYGVKD. V gave up 10 bases and J gave up 3 bases; unmatched junction bases: 8. The CDR3 coding sequence is TGTGCCACGATAGGACAGGGAAACTACAATGAGCAGTTCTTC. It codes for CATIGQGNYNEQFF.

This clonotype came up many times. This chain links TRBV24-1 with TRBJ2-1; TRBD1 matches at 10 bases. The J segment lost 0 bases and the V segment lost 3 bases, leaving 1 base of the junction unmatched. This CDR3 comprises 16 residues. Germline V CDR1 and CDR2: KGHDR, SFDVKD. This CDR3 is CATSDGQGGSYNEQFF. The CDR3 DNA is TGTGCCACCAGTGATGGACAGGGGGGCTCCTACAATGAGCAGTTCTTC.

This clonotype appeared many times. This sequence joins TRBV6-1 and TRBJ1-2, with D perhaps TRBD1 (6 bases). V shed 3 bases and J shed 5 bases, with 13 bases lying between them. This CDR3 has 14 amino acids. Germline CDR1 and CDR2: MNHNS and SASEGT. The CDR3 DNA reads as TGTGCCAGCAGTGATACAGGGCTTGGATATGGCTACACCTTC. Protein sequence: CASSDTGLGYGYTF.

CDR3 nucleotides: TGTGCCAGCACCCTCCGAGCGGGAGTATCAGGGGCCAACGTCCTGACTTTC. Amino acids: CASTLRAGVSGANVLTF. The rearrangement uses TRBV6-1 and TRBJ2-6, with 8 bases lining up with TRBD2. CDR3 length equals 17 residues. V dropped 7 bases and J dropped 4; count of bases not matched to a gene: 12. Germline values: CDR1 MNHNS, CDR2 SASEGT.

This clonotype was recorded only once. Since a much larger clone is just one base distant, this may be a read error. The rearrangement links TRBV10-2 to TRBJ2-1; possibly TRBD1 for D (5 bases). CDR1 and CDR2 from the germline V gene are WSHSY and SAAADI. This CDR3 has 12 residues. CDR3 nucleotide sequence: TGCGCCGGCAGTGAGGCGCAGGGTGAGCAGTTCTTC. Encoded protein: CAGSEAQGEQFF.

This clonotype has a handful of counts. The chain is built from TRBV20-1 and TRBJ1-5; 8 positions agree with TRBD1. V shed 6 bases and J 3 bases; nucleotides not matched to a gene: 4. The CDR3 is 13 amino acids. Germline V gene data show CDR1 as DFQATT and CDR2 as SNEGSKA (reference sequence). CDR3 in DNA: TGCAGTGCCAGACAGGGGAACAATCAGCCCCAGCATTTT. This codes for CSARQGNNQPQHF.

V usage is TRBV5-1 and J usage is TRBJ2-1; D is perhaps TRBD1 (6 bases). Trimming took 4 bases from V and 8 from J, leaving 19 bases between them. Germline CDR1 is SGHRS and CDR2 is YFSETQ. The CDR3 extends over 15 amino acids. In nucleotides, the CDR3 is TGCGCCAGCAGCCCTAGTCCCGGGACAATCGATGAGCAGTTCTTC. It translates to CASSPSPGTIDEQFF.

This clonotype was recorded many times. The chain is built from TRBV11-2 and TRBJ2-1; 7 bases agree with TRBD2. The V and J ends lost 11 bases and 5 bases, in that order; junction bases with no gene match: 18. Germline values: CDR1 SGHAT, CDR2 FQNNGV. The CDR3 runs 16 residues. CDR3 amino acids: CAGSPIGRETHNEQFF. In DNA, the CDR3 is TGTGCCGGATCACCTATAGGGCGGGAGACCCACAATGAGCAGTTCTTC.

This clonotype was observed a handful of times. The chain carries TRBV9 and TRBJ2-3; 13 bases are a match to TRBD2. Trimming took 4 bases from V and 4 from J; bases not matched to a gene: 6. The length of the CDR3 is 16 residues. Germline CDR1 SGDLS, CDR2 YYNGEE. CDR3 nucleotide sequence: TGTGCCAGCAGCCCCCGGACTAGCGGGAGATCAGATACGCAGTATTTT. This translates into CASSPRTSGRSDTQYF.

This clonotype has ten or more counts. The V gene is TRBV2, the J gene TRBJ2-2, with D possibly TRBD2 on 6 matching bases. Deletions cut 4 bases from V and 6 bases from J, with 15 bases between. This CDR3 has 15 amino acids. Per the germline V gene, CDR1 is SNHLY and CDR2 is FYNNEI. CDR3 sequence (DNA): TGTGCCAGCAGTGTGCTCCGGGGGAGGCCCGGGGAGCTGTTTTTT. This translates into CASSVLRGRPGELFF.

This clonotype was counted only a few times. The chain uses TRBV12-3 or TRBV12-4 and TRBJ2-7; D gene unclear. CDR3 length: 14 residues. The V end lost 1 base, the J end lost 0 bases, and 7 bases lay between the germline ends. CDR3 loop: CASSLGGPSYEQYF. The CDR3 nucleotides read TGTGCCAGCAGTTTAGGTGGGCCCTCCTACGAGCAGTACTTC.

This clonotype was seen ten or more times. The chain joins TRBV10-3 to TRBJ2-7; 13 bases map to TRBD2. This CDR3 is built from 15 residues. Germline CDR1 ENHRY, CDR2 SYGVKD. V trimming: 6 bases; J trimming: 1 base; junction bases outside the gene matches: 3. The DNA for the CDR3 is TGTGCCATCAGGGGGACTAGCGGGATTTCCTACGAGCAGTACTTC. Protein sequence: CAIRGTSGISYEQYF.

The chain joins TRBV4-2 to TRBJ1-2; possible D gene TRBD1, 6 bases. The V end was cut by 0 bases, the J end by 0 bases, with 14 bases between. Per germline, CDR1 LGHNA and CDR2 YNFKEQ. CDR3 length: 17 residues. As DNA, the CDR3 is TGTGCCAGCAGCCAAGAACTGGGCCCAGGGGCTAACTATGGCTACACCTTC. Encoded protein: CASSQELGPGANYGYTF.

CDR3 coding DNA: TGTGCCAGCAGCCCTAGACAGGGGCGAAACACCATATATTTT. Its translation is CASSPRQGRNTIYF. V and J are TRBV3-1 and TRBJ1-3, with 8 bases lining up with TRBD1. The CDR3 covers 14 residues. Germline V lookup: CDR1 LGHDT, CDR2 YNNKEL (reference sequence). With 4 bases clipped from V and 5 bases from J, the junction kept 4 bases outside the gene matches. Together with reference TRBV3-1 and TRBJ1-3, the CDR3 gives the full variable domain: DTAVSQTPKYLVTQMGNDKSIKCEQNLGHDTMYWYKQDSKKFLKIMFSYNNKELIINETVPNRFSPKSPDKAHLNLHINSLELGDSAVYFCASSPRQGRNTIYFGEGSWLTVV.